The entry that follows covers one T cell receptor beta chain sequence. The antigen is not known. The CDR3 consists of 12 residues. Looked up from germline, CDR1 is SGHNT and CDR2 is YYREEE (reference sequence). V dropped 2 bases and J dropped 7 bases, with 9 bases sitting between them. The sample belongs to a study of beta chain features in type 1 diabetes. Study-wide results and limits: Whether TCRB rearrangement is influenced by HLA type went unresolved here. High TCR expression in some cells could lead to their over-representation in cDNA sequencing.

Purities over 95% were achieved in all sorted populations. Expressed TCRB transcripts were sequenced, since all the RNA that had been isolated was reverse transcribed. Sequencing used immunoSEQ multiplex PCR; TCRdb keeps in-frame clones, though not all of them. The table records roughly 240,000 clones, 68% of them present only once. The receptor was isolated from a man aged 30-40 years in good health. The sample was naive CD4+ T cells from blood. The rearrangement joins TRBV5-4 to TRBJ2-5; D gene uncertain. The CDR3 sequence: CASSFRSGTQYF. The DNA for the CDR3 is TGTGCCAGCAGCTTCCGGTCGGGGACCCAGTACTTC.